This is a list of T cell receptor beta chains from one sample in a study of blood T cell repertoires in COVID-19. Profiling relied on immunoSEQ multiplex PCR, and the TCRdb table lists in-frame clones only, not all of them. The sample holds approximately 400,000 clones, 88% seen once. The source material was peripheral blood. The source of these receptors is a woman between 50 and 59 years old with COVID-19, enrolled during active disease. Each CDR3 is given with its conserved first and last residue. The D gene is left open where the match is weak. A clone size is listed for some rows: how often the clone was seen (once, few, many), or a class if it is expanded.

D: TRBD1; V: TRBV3-1/TRBV3-2; size: -; J: TRBJ1-5; CDR3: CASSPGGPNQPQHF; DNA: TGTGCCAGCAGCCCAGGGGGGCCCAATCAGCCCCAGCATTTT
D: TRBD1; V: TRBV5-1; size: -; J: TRBJ1-1; CDR3: CASSPGGMNTEAFF; DNA: TGCGCCAGCAGCCCAGGGGGGATGAACACTGAAGCTTTCTTT
D: -; V: TRBV7-9; size: -; J: TRBJ2-3; CDR3: CASSVDTSVGTDTQYF; DNA: TGTGCCAGCAGCGTCGACACGAGTGTCGGCACAGATACGCAGTATTTT
D: TRBD1; V: TRBV29-1; size: -; J: TRBJ1-2; CDR3: CSVEARQGVDGYTF; DNA: TGCAGCGTTGAGGCAAGACAGGGTGTGGATGGCTACACCTTC
D: TRBD1; V: TRBV2; size: once; J: TRBJ2-7; CDR3: CASRGDRATAYEQYF; DNA: TGTGCCAGCAGGGGGGACAGGGCAACGGCCTACGAGCAGTACTTC
D: -; V: TRBV29-1; size: -; J: TRBJ2-7; CDR3: CSVYMDSYEQYF; DNA: TGCAGCGTTTATATGGACAGCTACGAGCAGTACTTC
D: -; V: TRBV6-1; size: -; J: TRBJ2-3; CDR3: CASSDPSGVVPDTQYF; DNA: TGTGCCAGCAGTGACCCCTCAGGGGTAGTCCCAGATACGCAGTATTTT
D: -; V: TRBV7-2; size: -; J: TRBJ1-2; CDR3: CASSPRQLNTF; DNA: TGTGCCAGCAGCCCAAGACAGCTTAACACCTTC
D: -; V: TRBV2; size: -; J: TRBJ1-5; CDR3: CASSEALGGDFNSNQPQHF; DNA: TGTGCCAGCAGTGAAGCGCTAGGAGGGGATTTCAATAGCAATCAGCCCCAGCATTTT
D: -; V: TRBV7-9; size: once; J: TRBJ2-1; CDR3: CASSLEGREANEQFF; DNA: TGTGCCAGCAGCTTAGAAGGCAGGGAAGCCAATGAGCAGTTCTTC
D: TRBD2; V: TRBV27; size: -; J: TRBJ2-7; CDR3: CASSPGLAGASGEQYF; DNA: TGTGCCAGCAGTCCGGGACTAGCGGGGGCCTCGGGAGAGCAGTACTTC
D: -; V: TRBV7-9; size: -; J: TRBJ1-2; CDR3: CASSLVGGGHYGYTF; DNA: TGTGCCAGCAGCTTAGTAGGCGGGGGGCACTATGGCTACACCTTC
D: -; V: TRBV4-1; size: -; J: TRBJ1-5; CDR3: CASSSTDSNQPQHF; DNA: TGCGCCAGCTCGTCGACAGATAGCAATCAGCCCCAGCATTTT
D: TRBD2; V: TRBV4-2; size: once; J: TRBJ2-7; CDR3: CASSPSARAGGYEQYF; DNA: TGTGCCAGCAGCCCAAGCGCGCGCGCGGGGGGCTACGAGCAGTACTTC
D: TRBD2; V: TRBV4-1; size: -; J: TRBJ2-1; CDR3: CASSQGHGGGNEQFF; DNA: TGCGCCAGCAGCCAAGGACACGGGGGGGGTAATGAGCAGTTCTTC
D: -; V: TRBV5-4; size: -; J: TRBJ2-5; CDR3: CASSPRQKETQYF; DNA: TGTGCCAGCAGCCCGCGACAGAAAGAGACCCAGTACTTC
D: -; V: TRBV5-1; size: -; J: TRBJ1-1; CDR3: CASSPDTLNTEAFF; DNA: TGCGCCAGCAGCCCGGACACCCTAAACACTGAAGCTTTCTTT
D: -; V: TRBV7-6; size: -; J: TRBJ1-4; CDR3: CASSLEAGPNEKLFF; DNA: TGTGCCAGCAGCTTAGAGGCGGGCCCGAATGAAAAACTGTTTTTT
D: -; V: TRBV6-5; size: -; J: TRBJ2-7; CDR3: CASRGRTAGEQYF; DNA: TGTGCCAGCAGGGGGAGGACCGCGGGCGAGCAGTACTTC
D: TRBD1; V: TRBV18; size: -; J: TRBJ1-2; CDR3: CASSPDRDYYGYTF; DNA: TGTGCCAGCTCACCGGACAGGGACTACTATGGCTACACCTTC
D: TRBD1; V: TRBV4-1; size: -; J: TRBJ2-7; CDR3: CASSRPGQGYEQYF; DNA: TGCGCCAGCAGCCGGCCGGGACAGGGCTACGAGCAGTACTTC
D: TRBD1; V: TRBV2; size: -; J: TRBJ1-2; CDR3: CASSEQGVGGYTF; DNA: TGTGCCAGCAGTGAACAGGGGGTGGGTGGCTACACCTTC
D: TRBD2; V: TRBV9; size: -; J: TRBJ2-5; CDR3: CASSVAGGGYQETQYF; DNA: TGTGCCAGCAGCGTAGCGGGCGGGGGGTACCAAGAGACCCAGTACTTC
D: -; V: TRBV3-1/TRBV3-2; size: -; J: TRBJ2-7; CDR3: CASSQEGALHEQYF; DNA: TGTGCCAGCAGCCAAGAGGGGGCTCTACACGAGCAGTACTTC
D: -; V: TRBV24-1; size: -; J: TRBJ2-1; CDR3: CATSDASVGEQFF; DNA: TGTGCCACCAGTGATGCTAGCGTTGGAGAGCAGTTCTTC
D: -; V: TRBV19; size: -; J: TRBJ1-5; CDR3: CASSIQAVGGNQPQHF; DNA: TGTGCCAGTAGTATTCAGGCGGTAGGGGGCAATCAGCCCCAGCATTTT
D: TRBD1; V: TRBV5-1; size: -; J: TRBJ1-2; CDR3: CASSYRTGGNYGYTF; DNA: TGCGCCAGCAGCTACCGGACAGGGGGTAACTATGGCTACACCTTC
D: -; V: TRBV30; size: -; J: TRBJ1-1; CDR3: CAWTQMGAAFF; DNA: TGTGCCTGGACACAAATGGGAGCAGCTTTCTTT
D: -; V: TRBV6-1; size: -; J: TRBJ1-3; CDR3: CASSDNRVSGNTIYF; DNA: TGTGCCAGCAGTGACAACAGGGTCTCTGGAAACACCATATATTTT